This TCR beta chain was sequenced during a study of blood T cell repertoires in COVID-19 (dated by TCRdb to about 2020). For the study in its entirety: Samples from collaborators originated in the United States, Italy and Spain and spanned both the acute and convalescent phases of COVID-19. Nearly every sample came with metadata listing a de-identified subject ID, COVID-19 status, age in years and sex. The dataset comprised deeply sampled blood TCRbeta repertoires from subjects exposed to, actively infected with, or recovered from COVID-19. Where available, HLA class I and class II types were taken from metadata supplied by the sample provider and were not determined by assay-based typing. The prospective study material was composed of cDNA or gDNA derived from T cells, B-cell-depleted T cells, or PBMCs. The repertoires were released in a freely available public database meant as a resource for research on the immune response to SARS-CoV-2. Samples were obtained from the ongoing ImmuneRACE study (first 160 participants) and from over a thousand subjects provided by 6 global collaborators. General study outcomes and caveats: The quantity of clinical and demographic metadata differed by source and by participant and was supplied without curation.

At the junction V is shortened by 0 bases and J by 1 base; bases outside the gene matches: 2. Measured from the cysteine to the phenylalanine, the CDR3 is 15 residues long. The only DNA kept is the CDR3, 45 bases in frame from the first base. CDR1 and CDR2 are read off the germline V gene as KGHSH and LQKENI. TCRbeta CDR3 regions were amplified from genomic DNA by means of the immunoSEQ Assay, a bias-controlled multiplex PCR. The paper's data handling went like this. The number of nucleated cells in each sample was estimated from the amplification of reference gene primers within the assay. To quantify the absolute abundance of each unique TCRbeta CDR3 rearrangement, sequence reads were collapsed and filtered. Productive Simpson clonality was computed per sample as the square root of Simpson's diversity index over productive rearrangements. Held by TCRdb, this immuneACCESS table contains in-frame sequences only and omits some clones. Under half of the omission traces to an unresolved V gene where checked; the cause of the rest is unknown. V and J calls and clone size are copied from that table; D and trimming were computed from the DNA. Here the sample has about 160,000 clones; roughly 81% occur a single time. The leading ten clones occupy under 8.5% of the sample.

One collaborating source in Seattle enrolled patients during active infection and followed them longitudinally through the course of disease. Whole blood was collected in K2EDTA tubes by collaborating institutions according to the institutions' own protocols. Collaborator samples were shipped for TCRbeta analysis as frozen whole blood, isolated PBMCs, or DNA extracted from either sample type. This clone occurred a few times. There is no known antigen for this receptor. The sample holds no much larger clone one base away, and base qualities are not on file. The clonotype originates from an older woman with COVID-19, enrolled during active disease. Sequencing used peripheral blood. Rearrangement joined TRBV18 to TRBJ2-7, and 8 bases in between align with TRBD1. The DNA sequence is as follows: TGTGCCAGCTCACCACCGACAGGGGTATCCTACGAGCAGTACTTC. This gives the protein CASSPPTGVSYEQYF.